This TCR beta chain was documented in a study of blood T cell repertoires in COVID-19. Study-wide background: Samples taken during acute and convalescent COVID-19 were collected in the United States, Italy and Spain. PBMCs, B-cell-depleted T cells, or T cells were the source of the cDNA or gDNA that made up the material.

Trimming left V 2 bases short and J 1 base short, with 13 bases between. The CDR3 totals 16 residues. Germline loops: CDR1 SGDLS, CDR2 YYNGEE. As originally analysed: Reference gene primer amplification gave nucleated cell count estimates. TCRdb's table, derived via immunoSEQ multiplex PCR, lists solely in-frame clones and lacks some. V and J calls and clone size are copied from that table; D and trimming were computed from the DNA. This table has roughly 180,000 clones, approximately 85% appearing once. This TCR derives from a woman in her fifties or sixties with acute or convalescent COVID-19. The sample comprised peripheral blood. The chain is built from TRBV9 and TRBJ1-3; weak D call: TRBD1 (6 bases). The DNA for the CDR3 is TGTGCCAGCAGCGTCGAACAGGGTTCTTCTGGAAACACCATATATTTT. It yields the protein CASSVEQGSSGNTIYF.